This TCR beta chain was documented in a study of T cell repertoires in cytomegalovirus infection (dated by TCRdb to about 2019). The study in broad terms: Donor HLA type was relevant to the analysis, because carriage of CMV infection together with the matching HLA type was indicated by public TCR beta signatures. The paper as a whole reports these results and caveats: The ex vivo response was dominated by HLA-C-restricted CMV-specific TCR beta clonotypes, which also provided the single most frequent clonotype in two of eight donors. Carriers of CMV infection plus the relevant HLA type were discriminated by the cumulative frequency of public TCR beta family members in the study cohort and in an independent roughly 370-donor cohort.

These reads were obtained on an Illumina HiSeq 1500. TCRdb cleaned the public reads at Q25 with fastp, built clones with MiXCR and kept in-frame beta chains. Each entry is one CDR3 protein sequence, shown with its most common DNA and genes. The sample records hundreds of thousands of distinct CDR3 sequences, roughly 24% of which are singletons. The ten largest account for 8% of the sample. Germline trimming amounts to 0 bases on V and 7 bases on J, with 14 as the count of junction bases outside the gene matches. The CDR3 numbers 19 residues from cysteine through phenylalanine. The read is trimmed to its CDR3 DNA, 57 bases read in frame from base 1. The germline V gene yields SGHVS for CDR1 and FNYEAQ for CDR2. This clonotype was seen repeatedly, ten times or more. The antigen it recognizes is unknown. One base away there is no much larger clone; base qualities are not given.

Material: CD8+ T cells from PBMCs. The chain joins TRBV7-6 to TRBJ2-7; TRBD2 aligns with 14 central bases. This clonotype was obtained from a human donor in good health (CMV status not recorded). Some clones in this sample may be carry-over from other donors' samples. The nucleotides read TGTGCCAGCAGCTTAGCGCCGGGACCGGGACTAGCGGGGGACCGGGAGCAGTACTTC. This sequence encodes CASSLAPGPGLAGDREQYF.